The present TCR beta chain was sequenced within a study of CD8+ T cells in alopecia areata (dated 2018 in TCRdb). Some background on the complete study: Treated patients were enrolled in an open-label pilot trial of oral tofacitinib at 5 to 10 mg twice daily for moderate-to-severe alopecia areata. Patients received tofacitinib for 6 to 18 months and were then followed off drug for 6 months to check for delayed response and recurrence. The study used high-throughput TCRbeta sequencing to examine T cell clonal expansion in alopecia areata, in both the C3H/HeJ mouse model and human patients. Scalp tissue and sorted CD4+ and CD8+ peripheral blood T cells from patchy and totalis/universalis alopecia areata patients and from healthy controls were covered by human TCRbeta sequencing. Biopsies were taken from tofacitinib-treated patients at baseline and at 4 and 24 weeks of treatment, and a later scalp biopsy was taken in several of the tofacitinib-treated patients. Clonality in the scalp was compared among normal scalp (n=4), patchy alopecia areata scalp (n=8), and alopecia totalis/universalis scalp (n=8). RNA came from the PAXgene miRNA kit for fixed scalp, the miRNeasy kit for PBMCs, and the RNeasy kit for mouse skin. TCRbeta CDR3 regions were amplified by immunoSEQ multiplex PCR with 35 Vbeta forward and 13 Jbeta reverse primers. Results the study describes overall, beyond this receptor: Compared with mice, TCR sequences shared between patients were less clear, possibly partly because of HLA diversity across the patient population. Scalp TCR repertoire analysis is complicated because resident alphabeta T cells in normal human skin are also sequenced, whereas mouse skin is dominated by gammadelta T cells. Lesional scalp, especially in alopecia totalis/universalis, showed higher clonality and more expanded CD8+ clones than normal scalp, suggesting antigenic drive.

The germline V gene sets CDR1 to MGHRA and CDR2 to YSYEKL. V gives up 0 bases and J gives up 2 bases, and the segment between their germline ends measures 8 bases. The CDR3, from cysteine to phenylalanine, totals 14 residues. Kept here is only the CDR3 DNA, which spans 42 bases and is read in frame from base 1. In regard to this clone: Its antigen target is currently unknown. The input lacks base qualities; no much larger clone sits a single base away.

Receptor amplification or capture employed the immunoSEQ multiplex PCR assay. RNA was extracted from all samples and reverse transcribed into cDNA, which served as template for TCR sequencing. SuperScript III was used for first-strand cDNA synthesis, primed with a 2:1 mix of oligo-dT and random hexamers. A synthetic immune receptor repertoire was used to assess amplification bias, and residual bias was removed computationally. Per the authors' processing: Raw reads were preprocessed for error removal, and CDR3 was defined according to IMGT conventions as running from the conserved cysteine to phenylalanine. Clonality was computed as 1 minus the Shannon entropy, with the entropy normalized by log2 of the number of productive unique TCRs. Scalp TCRbeta sequences were cross-referenced with sorted blood CD4 and CD8 repertoires so that the CD4 or CD8 identity of scalp clones could be inferred. In TCRdb, the immuneACCESS table is reduced to in-frame sequences with V and J assigned. These tables do not hold every clone; where another copy was compared, an unresolved V gene accounts for under half, and the others remain unexplained. V and J calls and clone size follow that table, whereas D and trimming were derived from the DNA. The sample table contains 150,000 or so clones; only one count was recorded for about 90% of them. The top ten constitute about 16% of the sample.

Reading the label with the study, this specimen's time point is: baseline before oral tofacitinib. Lesional scalp punch biopsies and peripheral blood were collected from alopecia areata patients. After PBMCs were isolated by density centrifugation and stained for CD3, CD4 and CD8, a FACSAria was used to sort CD4+ and CD8+ T cells. The chain joins TRBV4-1 to TRBJ2-7, with a weak D call of TRBD2 (5 bases match). This TCR was sampled from a human donor with alopecia areata. The material was CD8+ T cells sorted from blood, obtained at week 0. The CDR3 reads CASSQETTTYEQYF. The DNA reads as follows: TGCGCCAGCAGCCAAGAGACTACTACCTACGAGCAGTACTTC.